This entry lists 6 T cell receptor beta chains sequenced from one sample in a study of blood T cell repertoires in COVID-19. The assay was immunoSEQ multiplex PCR, and TCRdb's table has in-frame clones only and misses some. The sample comprises hundreds of thousands of clones, more than 75% of which are singletons, and over 4.5% rests with the top ten. What was sequenced was peripheral blood. These receptors all come from a man older than 75 with acute or convalescent COVID-19.

The genes are TRBV12-3 or TRBV12-4 and TRBJ1-1; 8 nucleotides align to TRBD1. The CDR3 runs to 12 residues. The J segment lost 4 bases and the V segment lost 6 bases, leaving 1 base of the junction unmatched. For the CDR3, the DNA is TGTGCCAGCAGCAGGGGGCTCACTGAAGCTTTCTTT. It yields the protein CASSRGLTEAFF.

This chain connects TRBV7-9 to TRBJ2-7, with TRBD1 matching 9 bases. This CDR3 region has 15 residues. Losses at the gene ends were 3 bases for V and 5 bases for J; bases not matched to a gene: 8. Per germline, CDR1 SEHNR and CDR2 FQNEAQ (reference sequence). The CDR3 loop is CASSFRQGVLDEQYF. As DNA, the CDR3 is TGTGCCAGCAGCTTTAGACAGGGGGTCTTGGACGAGCAGTACTTC.

V is TRBV6-5 and J is TRBJ2-1; TRBD1 matches 10 bases. There are 15 residues in the CDR3. Per germline, CDR1 MNHEY and CDR2 SVGAGI. J was trimmed by 8 bases and V by 7 bases; bases with no gene match: 11. The CDR3 is CASKFETGGGYEQFF. CDR3 DNA: TGTGCCAGCAAATTTGAGACAGGGGGCGGCTATGAGCAGTTCTTC.

This clone was observed many times. The chain joins TRBV19 to TRBJ2-7; TRBD2 matches at 8 bases. Germline CDR1 reads LNHDA; CDR2 reads SQIVND (reference sequence). This CDR3 spans 14 amino acids. The V and J ends lost 4 bases and 3 bases, in that order; junction bases with no gene match: 5. CDR3 residues: CASSSASGFYEQYF. CDR3 bases: TGTGCCAGTAGTAGTGCTAGCGGGTTCTACGAGCAGTACTTC.

The CDR3 bases are TGTGCCAGCAGCTTAGTGGGAGGGCCCTCAGATACGCAGTATTTT. Its translation is CASSLVGGPSDTQYF. V usage is TRBV7-3 and J usage is TRBJ2-3; 7 positions agree with TRBD2. The V gene's germline CDR1 is SGHTA and CDR2 FQGTGA. V shed 2 bases and J 4 bases; nucleotides not matched to a gene: 6. The length of the CDR3 is 15 residues.

The chain has TRBV27 and TRBJ2-7; 10 bases are a match to TRBD2. The V gene's germline CDR1 is MNHEY and CDR2 SMNVEV (reference sequence). The trim removed 5 bases at V and 2 bases at J, leaving 6 bases unmatched. The CDR3 loop spans 15 amino acids. This chain's CDR3 is CASSTQREGAYEQYF. The CDR3 coding sequence is TGTGCCAGCAGTACCCAGCGGGAGGGCGCCTACGAGCAGTACTTC.